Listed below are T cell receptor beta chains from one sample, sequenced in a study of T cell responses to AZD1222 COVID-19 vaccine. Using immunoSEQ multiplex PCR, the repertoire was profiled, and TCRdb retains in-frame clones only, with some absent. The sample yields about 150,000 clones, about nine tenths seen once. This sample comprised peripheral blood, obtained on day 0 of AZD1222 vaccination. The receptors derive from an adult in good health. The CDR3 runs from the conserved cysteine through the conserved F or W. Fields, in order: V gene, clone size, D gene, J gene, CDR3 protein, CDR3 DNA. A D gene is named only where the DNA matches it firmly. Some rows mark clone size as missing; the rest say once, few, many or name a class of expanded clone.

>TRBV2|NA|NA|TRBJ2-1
CASSEARDLYNEQFF
TGTGCCAGCAGTGAAGCCCGGGACTTATACAATGAGCAGTTCTTC
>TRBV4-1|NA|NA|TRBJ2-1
CASSQAKGLSSYNEQFF
TGCGCCAGCAGCCAAGCGAAGGGACTTAGCTCCTACAATGAGCAGTTCTTC
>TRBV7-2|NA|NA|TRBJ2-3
CASRTEGRSTDTQYF
TGTGCCAGCAGAACCGAGGGCCGAAGCACAGATACGCAGTATTTT
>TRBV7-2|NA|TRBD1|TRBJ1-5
CASSLTGGDQPQHF
TGTGCCAGCAGCTTGACAGGGGGCGATCAGCCCCAGCATTTT
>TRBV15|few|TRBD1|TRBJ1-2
CATSTWDRGEYGYTF
TGTGCCACCAGCACCTGGGACAGGGGAGAGTATGGCTACACCTTC
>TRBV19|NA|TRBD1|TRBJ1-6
CASSSQGARSPLHF
TGTGCCAGTAGTAGCCAGGGGGCGCGTTCACCCCTCCACTTT
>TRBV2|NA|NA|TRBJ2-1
CASSVETTHNEQFF
TGTGCCAGCAGTGTGGAGACTACCCACAATGAGCAGTTCTTC
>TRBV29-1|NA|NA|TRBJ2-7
CSDRLSGSFYEQYF
TGCAGCGATCGCTTGAGCGGCAGTTTCTACGAGCAGTACTTC
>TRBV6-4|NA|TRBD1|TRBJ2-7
CASSSGTGGVYEQYF
TGTGCCAGCAGCTCCGGGACAGGGGGCGTCTACGAGCAGTACTTC
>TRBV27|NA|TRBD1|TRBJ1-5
CASSIQGGPNQPQHF
TGTGCCAGCAGTATACAGGGGGGGCCCAATCAGCCCCAGCATTTT
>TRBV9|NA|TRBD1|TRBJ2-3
CASSPQSTGYTDTQYF
TGTGCCAGCAGCCCCCAATCGACAGGGTACACAGATACGCAGTATTTT
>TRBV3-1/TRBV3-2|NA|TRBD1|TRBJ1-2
CASSHGGRGLYGYTF
TGTGCCAGCAGCCACGGTGGCAGGGGGTTGTATGGCTACACCTTC
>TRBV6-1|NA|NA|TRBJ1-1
CASSEEAGTEAFF
TGTGCCAGCAGTGAGGAGGCGGGCACTGAAGCTTTCTTT
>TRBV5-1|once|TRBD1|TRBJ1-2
CASSIGTAYGYTF
TGCGCCAGCAGCATCGGGACAGCCTATGGCTACACCTTC
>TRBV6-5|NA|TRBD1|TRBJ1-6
CASSYGQDNSPLHF
TGTGCCAGCAGTTACGGACAGGATAATTCACCCCTCCACTTT
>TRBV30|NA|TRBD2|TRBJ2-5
CAWSVTSGGRTQYF
TGTGCCTGGAGTGTGACTAGCGGGGGTCGGACCCAGTACTTC
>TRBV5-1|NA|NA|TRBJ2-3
CASSAPRGVGVYGTDTQYF
TGCGCCAGCAGCGCCCCCCGGGGTGTAGGGGTTTATGGCACAGATACGCAGTATTTT
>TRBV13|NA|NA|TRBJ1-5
CASSLAGQPQHF
TGTGCCAGCAGCTTAGCTGGTCAGCCCCAGCATTTT
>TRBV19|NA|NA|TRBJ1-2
CASSIGVDDRKGYTF
TGTGCCAGTAGTATTGGAGTGGATGACAGAAAGGGCTACACCTTC
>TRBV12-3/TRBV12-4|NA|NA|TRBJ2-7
CASSLDGVLEQYF
TGTGCCAGCAGTTTAGATGGGGTACTCGAGCAGTACTTC
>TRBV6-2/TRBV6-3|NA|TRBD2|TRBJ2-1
CASSYNPFRAGGDNEQFF
TGTGCCAGCAGTTATAATCCCTTTAGAGCGGGGGGTGACAATGAGCAGTTCTTC
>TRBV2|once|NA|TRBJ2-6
CASRKGAGANVLTF
TGTGCCAGCAGAAAGGGTGCTGGGGCCAACGTCCTGACTTTC
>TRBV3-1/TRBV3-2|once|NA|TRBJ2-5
CASSQDRPKYSRPETQYF
TGTGCCAGCAGCCAAGATAGGCCCAAATACTCCCGGCCAGAGACCCAGTACTTC
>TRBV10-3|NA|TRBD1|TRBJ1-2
CAIKETEGAPGYTF
TGTGCCATCAAGGAAACGGAGGGGGCTCCCGGCTACACCTTC
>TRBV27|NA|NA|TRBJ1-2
CASSGTYGYTF
TGTGCCAGCAGTGGAACATATGGCTACACCTTC